A single sample gave rise to the 26 T cell receptor beta chains below, sequenced in a study of T cell responses to AZD1222 COVID-19 vaccine. This table comes from immunoSEQ multiplex PCR, and its TCRdb copy is limited to in-frame clones, with some not included. The profile shows about 120,000 clones, over 75% of them singletons. Here the sequenced sample was peripheral blood, taken on day 0 of AZD1222 vaccination. The receptors derive from an adult in good health.

This chain links TRBV2 with TRBJ2-7; 9 nucleotides line up with TRBD1. V trimming: 8 bases; J trimming: 13 bases; junction bases outside the gene matches: 12. The CDR3 loop spans 12 amino acids. Looked up from germline, CDR1 is SNHLY and CDR2 is FYNNEI. This CDR3 is CASSSLRDREYF. CDR3 nucleotides: TGTGCCAGCTCCTCCCTGCGGGACAGGGAATACTTC.

The chain recombines TRBV7-2 with TRBJ2-5; the match to TRBD2 covers 12 bases. The CDR3 is 15 residues long. The trim removed 4 bases at V and 4 bases at J, leaving 4 bases unmatched. Germline-derived CDR1 and CDR2 are SGHTA and FQGNSA. In DNA, the CDR3 is TGTGCCAGCAGCTCAGGACTAGCGGGATCAGAGACCCAGTACTTC. Encoded protein: CASSSGLAGSETQYF.

This chain connects TRBV9 to TRBJ1-2; TRBD1 is a possible D gene (5 bases). CDR1 SGDLS and CDR2 YYNGEE come from the germline V gene. The germline V and J ends were trimmed by 4 bases and 3 bases, with 10 bases remaining between them. The CDR3 contains 13 residues. The CDR3 DNA sequence: TGTGCCAGCAGCATCGGGACCGACTATGGCTACACCTTC. Translating gives CASSIGTDYGYTF.

The V and J genes are TRBV6-6 and TRBJ2-7; 7 bases map to TRBD1. J lost 2 bases, V lost 8 bases, and 0 bases had no gene match. From germline, CDR1 is MNHNY and CDR2 SVGAGI (reference sequence). This CDR3 has 11 residues. CDR3 sequence: CASGQAYEQYF. The CDR3 DNA reads as TGTGCCAGCGGACAGGCCTACGAGCAGTACTTC.

The V and J genes are TRBV4-3 and TRBJ2-7, with D possibly matching TRBD2 (7 bases). The V gene's germline CDR1 is LGHNA and CDR2 YSLEER. The CDR3 totals 13 residues. V dropped 1 base and J dropped 5 bases, with 9 bases sitting between them. This chain's CDR3 is CASSQAGGNEQYF. The CDR3 DNA sequence: TGCGCCAGCAGCCAAGCGGGGGGCAACGAGCAGTACTTC.

This rearrangement joins TRBV9 to TRBJ2-5; 8 nucleotides agree with TRBD1. Germline CDR1 reads SGDLS; CDR2 reads YYNGEE. The CDR3 extends over 15 amino acids. V trimming: 2 bases; J trimming: 2 bases; junction bases outside the gene matches: 5. CDR3 amino acids: CASSVYGQGQETQYF. Here the CDR3 DNA reads TGTGCCAGCAGCGTTTATGGACAGGGACAAGAGACCCAGTACTTC. Combining the CDR3 with reference TRBV9 and TRBJ2-5 gives the whole variable domain DSGVTQTPKHLITATGQRVTLRCSPRSGDLSVYWYQQSLDQGLQFLIQYYNGEERAKGNILERFSAQQFPDLHSELNLSSLELGDSALYFCASSVYGQGQETQYFGPGTRLLVL.

This chain links TRBV10-3 with TRBJ1-1; 8 bases line up with TRBD1. Trimming at V came to 4 bases and at J to 6 bases, leaving 4 bases not matched to a gene. Germline V gene sequence: CDR1 ENHRY, CDR2 SYGVKD. The CDR3 runs 13 residues. The CDR3 loop reads CAISVTGGAEAFF. The CDR3 nucleotides are TGTGCCATCAGTGTAACAGGGGGGGCTGAAGCTTTCTTT.

V gene TRBV4-1 combines with J gene TRBJ1-1, with D possibly being TRBD1 (5 bases). V shed 0 bases and J shed 4 bases, with 12 bases lying between them. Germline V gene sequence: CDR1 MGHRA, CDR2 YSYEKL. This CDR3 spans 15 amino acids. The CDR3 loop reads CASSQDSRGGTEAFF. The CDR3 nucleotides are TGCGCCAGCAGCCAAGATTCCCGGGGGGGCACTGAAGCTTTCTTT.

V and J are TRBV27 and TRBJ1-5, with TRBD1 identical over 7 bases. The CDR3 covers 17 residues. Trimming at V came to 5 bases and at J to 6 bases, leaving 16 bases not matched to a gene. Germline CDR1 reads MNHEY; CDR2 reads SMNVEV (reference sequence). CDR3 nucleotides: TGTGCCAGCAGTCCCTCGAGGTTAGGGGGCTTAAGTCAGCCCCAGCATTTT. Its translation: CASSPSRLGGLSQPQHF.

This chain links TRBV13 with TRBJ2-3; perhaps TRBD2 as D (7 bases). The V end lost 5 bases, the J end lost 4 bases, and 16 bases lay between the germline ends. The CDR3 covers 15 residues. CDR1 PRHDT and CDR2 FYEKMQ come from the germline V gene (reference sequence). CDR3 coding DNA: TGTGCCAGCAGCCCCCCAGGGGCGGGAGCAGATACGCAGTATTTT. Translated: CASSPPGAGADTQYF.

The chain couples TRBV6-5 to TRBJ1-2, with D perhaps TRBD1 (6 bases). Trimming took off 6 bases at V and 6 bases at J, with 14 bases between the two ends. Germline CDR1 is MNHEY and CDR2 is SVGAGI. The CDR3 spans 13 residues. This CDR3 is CASRNVGGHGYTF. CDR3 sequence (DNA): TGTGCCAGCAGAAATGTCGGGGGGCATGGCTACACCTTC.

CDR3 coding DNA: TGTGCCAGTAGTATTGCAGGGCCAGCGCCGCAGTACTTC. Amino acids: CASSIAGPAPQYF. V and J are TRBV19 and TRBJ2-7; weak D call: TRBD1 (5 bases). Germline loops: CDR1 LNHDA, CDR2 SQIVND (reference sequence). Trimming cost V 3 bases and J 9 bases, with 15 bases left between them. The CDR3 loop spans 13 amino acids.

The rearrangement uses TRBV7-8 and TRBJ2-5, with 8 positions matching TRBD1. The J segment lost 2 bases and the V segment lost 1 base, leaving 6 bases of the junction unmatched. Per the germline V gene, CDR1 is SGHVS and CDR2 is FQNEAQ. CDR3 length: 16 amino acids. CDR3 nucleotide sequence: TGTGCCAGCAGCTTAGGACCCAGGGGGCTTCAAGAGACCCAGTACTTC. Protein product: CASSLGPRGLQETQYF.

V is TRBV6-5 and J is TRBJ1-4; the D is unclear. This CDR3 is 14 amino acids long. Trimming shortened V by 2 bases and J by 4 bases, and 8 bases separated the two germline ends. Germline V gene sequence: CDR1 MNHEY, CDR2 SVGAGI. The CDR3 coding sequence is TGTGCCAGCAGTTACGCCCGGTTTAATGAAAAACTGTTTTTT. Protein: CASSYARFNEKLFF.

Only a few counts were recorded for this clone. The J gene is TRBJ1-5, the V gene TRBV28; D possibly corresponds to TRBD1 (5 bases). Germline V gives CDR1 MDHEN, CDR2 SYDVKM. The CDR3 extends over 12 amino acids. This chain's CDR3 is CSCGGSNQPQHF. As DNA, the CDR3 is TGTTCCTGCGGGGGGAGCAATCAGCCCCAGCATTTT.

CDR3 sequence (DNA): TGTGCCAGCAGCTTAGTCTTAACAGGGGAGGTGACCCAGTACTTC. Its translation is CASSLVLTGEVTQYF. The chain combines TRBV7-2 with TRBJ2-5; D perhaps matches TRBD1 (7 bases). Trimming left V 1 base short and J 7 bases short, with 16 bases between. From germline, CDR1 is SGHTA and CDR2 FQGNSA. This CDR3 region has 15 residues.

This chain joins TRBV11-3 and TRBJ2-3; D unclear. The CDR3 is made up of 15 amino acids. Per germline, CDR1 SGHNT and CDR2 YENEEA. V was pared by 3 bases and J by 2 bases, with 12 bases between. The CDR3: CASSFGAGSTDTQYF. The CDR3, as DNA: TGTGCCAGCAGCTTCGGTGCAGGATCCACAGATACGCAGTATTTT. Supplemented by reference TRBV11-3 and TRBJ2-3, the full variable domain reads EAGVVQSPRYKIIEKKQPVAFWCNPISGHNTLYWYLQNLGQGPELLIRYENEEAVDDSQLPKDRFSAERLKGVDSTLKIQPAELGDSAVYLCASSFGAGSTDTQYFGPGTRLTVL.

The V and J genes are TRBV7-2 and TRBJ2-7, with D perhaps TRBD1 (6 bases). Germline loops: CDR1 SGHTA, CDR2 FQGNSA. The CDR3 extends over 14 amino acids. V shed 2 bases and J shed 1 base, with 9 bases lying between them. The CDR3 is CASSLPTGSYEQYF. The CDR3 DNA reads TGTGCCAGCAGCTTACCGACAGGTTCCTACGAGCAGTACTTC.

CDR3 amino acids: CASSPDSNTIYF. The CDR3 DNA is TGTGCCAGCAGCCCGGATTCTAACACCATATATTTT. This chain links TRBV12-3 or TRBV12-4 with TRBJ1-3, with D uncertain. Trimming pared 6 bases from V and 7 bases from J, leaving 10 bases between. The CDR3 extends over 12 amino acids.

J is TRBJ2-7 and V is TRBV6-2 or TRBV6-3; D is unclear. Per the germline V gene, CDR1 is MNHEY and CDR2 is SVGEGT. With 0 bases removed from V and 4 bases from J, the gap between germline ends came to 16 bases. This CDR3 comprises 16 residues. The DNA for the CDR3 is TGTGCCAGCAGTTACTCGATCGGAAACCTCAATTACGAGCAGTACTTC. This sequence encodes CASSYSIGNLNYEQYF.

This chain uses TRBV11-2 with TRBJ1-1; tentative D call: TRBD1 (6 bases). Deletions cut 0 bases from V and 11 bases from J, with 16 bases between. The CDR3 spans 14 residues. From germline, CDR1 is SGHAT and CDR2 FQNNGV. CDR3: CASSLDTGRSAAFF. CDR3 bases: TGTGCCAGCAGCTTAGATACAGGGCGGTCAGCGGCTTTCTTT.

The rearrangement links TRBV7-3 to TRBJ2-2; no firm D call. Germline-derived CDR1 and CDR2 are SGHTA and FQGTGA. The CDR3 runs 14 residues. V lost 2 bases, J lost 4 bases, and 8 bases lay in between. The CDR3 nucleotides are TGTGCCAGCAGCTTAGCGGCTGGCACCGGGGAGCTGTTTTTT. Translation: CASSLAAGTGELFF.

On this clone itself: The junction departs from germline at one end; a sequencing error may be responsible. In nucleotides, the CDR3 is TGTGCCACCAGCAGAGTACCCCCGGAGACTAGCGGGAGTTACAATGGGCAGTTCTTC. Encoded protein: CATSRVPPETSGSYNGQFF. The chain is built from TRBV15 and TRBJ2-1; 12 bases fit TRBD2. Germline V lookup: CDR1 LNHNV, CDR2 YYDKDF (reference sequence). This CDR3 contains 19 residues.

The chain has TRBV7-2 and TRBJ2-3; the D gene could be TRBD1 or TRBD2 (6 bases each). The CDR3 has 17 amino acids. Germline V gene sequence: CDR1 SGHTA, CDR2 FQGNSA. Trimming removed 0 bases at V and 6 bases at J, with 19 bases between. CDR3 amino acids: CASSLALAPGAGDTQYF. CDR3 bases: TGTGCCAGCAGCTTAGCGCTGGCTCCGGGGGCTGGGGATACGCAGTATTTT. Together with reference TRBV7-2 and TRBJ2-3, the CDR3 gives the full variable domain: GAGVSQSPSNKVTEKGKDVELRCDPISGHTALYWYRQSLGQGLEFLIYFQGNSAPDKSGLPSDRFSAERTGGSVSTLTIQRTQQEDSAVYLCASSLALAPGAGDTQYFGPGTRLTVL.

This chain joins TRBV4-1 and TRBJ2-7; 9 bases line up with TRBD1. Germline trimming cut 1 base from V and 6 bases from J; bases unmatched to any gene: 19. Germline CDR1 is MGHRA and CDR2 is YSYEKL. The CDR3 runs to 19 residues. CDR3 region: CASSQAGTGNFGYPSEQYF. CDR3 bases: TGCGCCAGCAGCCAAGCCGGGACAGGGAATTTCGGATACCCATCCGAGCAGTACTTC.

The chain recombines TRBV7-9 with TRBJ1-2; 9 positions agree with TRBD1. Germline assignment: CDR1 SEHNR and CDR2 FQNEAQ (reference sequence). V shed 6 bases and J 3 bases; nucleotides not matched to a gene: 14. The CDR3 runs 17 residues. In nucleotides, the CDR3 is TGTGCCAGCAGTTCCTTGATGGGGGGACAGGGAGACTATGGCTACACCTTC. Its translation is CASSSLMGGQGDYGYTF.